Presented here are 19 T cell receptor beta chains from one specimen sequenced in a study of CD8+CD57+ T cells in acquired aplastic anemia. The TCR beta profiling, which covered VDJ combination and CDR3 sequence, was carried out using genomic DNA as the template. TCRdb called the reads again in MiXCR, with one record for every CDR3 protein. This sample has about 150,000 distinct CDR3 sequences, with 40% to 55% found just once. Patients who underwent sequencing had shown CD8+CD57+ cell expansion by flow cytometry. Sequenced input: sorted CD4+, CD8+, or CD8+CD57+ T cells (not recorded which) from PBMCs. These receptors originate from a human donor with aplastic anemia.

The chain joins TRBV11-1 to TRBJ1-5; possible D gene TRBD1, 5 bases. Trimming left V 5 bases short and J 6 bases short, with 23 bases between. This CDR3 region has 17 residues. Germline-derived CDR1 and CDR2 are SGHAT and FQDESV (reference sequence). This CDR3 reads CASSPSGTAPRRQPQHF. CDR3 bases: TGTGCCAGCAGCCCAAGCGGGACGGCCCCCCGGCGTCAGCCCCAGCATTTT.

The gene calls are TRBV5-6 and TRBJ1-5; weak D call: TRBD1 (5 bases). With 4 bases removed from V and 0 bases from J, the gap between germline ends came to 17 bases. CDR3 length: 17 amino acids. CDR1 and CDR2 from the germline V gene are SGHDT and YYEEEE. CDR3 amino acids: CASSIAGDGHSNQPQHF. The CDR3 DNA follows: TGTGCCAGCAGCATCGCCGGGGACGGACATAGCAATCAGCCCCAGCATTTT.

The genes are TRBV10-3 and TRBJ1-2, with D possibly TRBD1 on 5 matching bases. Germline-derived CDR1 and CDR2 are ENHRY and SYGVKD. The CDR3 sequence is 14 residues long. V was pared by 3 bases and J by 6 bases, with 14 bases between. The CDR3 sequence is CAISDQGYIDGYTF. CDR3 sequence (DNA): TGTGCCATCAGTGATCAGGGCTACATCGATGGCTACACCTTC.

As regards this clonotype: One end of the junction varies from germline; a read error may be responsible. The gene calls are TRBV7-2 and TRBJ2-5; 12 bases match TRBD2. The germline V gene encodes CDR1 SGHTA and CDR2 FQGNSA. The length of the CDR3 is 15 residues. This CDR3 is CASSSGLAGTETQHF. The DNA of the CDR3 is TGTGCCAGCAGCTCGGGACTAGCGGGTACGGAGACCCAGCACTTC.

The chain employs TRBV7-9 and TRBJ2-3; D is perhaps TRBD2 (5 bases). The CDR3 is 14 residues long. V lost 7 bases to trimming and J lost 4 bases, with 15 bases between them. Germline V lookup: CDR1 SEHNR, CDR2 FQNEAQ (reference sequence). CDR3 nucleotides: TGTGCCAGCACCCTTAGAGGGAGCGCAGATACGCAGTATTTT. It is translated as CASTLRGSADTQYF.

This clonotype was counted only a few times. The chain links TRBV29-1 to TRBJ1-2; 9 bases are shared with TRBD1. V shed 0 bases and J 14 bases; nucleotides not matched to a gene: 7. The CDR3 is 12 amino acids. Germline V gene sequence: CDR1 SQVTM, CDR2 ANQGSEA. CDR3 region: CSVEDWDRVKTF. CDR3 in DNA: TGCAGCGTTGAAGACTGGGACAGGGTGAAAACCTTC.

This clonotype occurred many times. The chain combines TRBV6-1 with TRBJ2-5, with D hard to call. CDR3 size: 13 residues. Germline values: CDR1 MNHNS, CDR2 SASEGT. The V end lost 6 bases, the J end lost 2 bases, and 10 bases lay between the germline ends. CDR3 residues: CASRFPPQETQYF. CDR3 sequence (DNA): TGTGCCAGCAGGTTTCCTCCACAAGAGACCCAGTACTTC.

V is TRBV19 and J is TRBJ1-5; 7 bases line up with TRBD1. This CDR3 is built from 15 residues. V shed 5 bases and J 3 bases; nucleotides not matched to a gene: 7. CDR1 LNHDA and CDR2 SQIVND come from the germline V gene (reference sequence). The CDR3 loop is CASSSSGTANQPQHF. DNA of the CDR3: TGTGCCAGTAGTTCATCCGGGACAGCCAATCAGCCCCAGCATTTT.

There are many counts of this clonotype. This rearrangement joins TRBV2 to TRBJ2-3; tentatively, D is TRBD1 (6 bases). The CDR3 is 13 residues long. Germline V gene sequence: CDR1 SNHLY, CDR2 FYNNEI. Trimming stripped 10 bases from V and 2 bases from J, with 13 bases between. The CDR3 bases are TGTGCCACTGGGGGCGACCCCACAGATACGCAGTATTTT. Translated: CATGGDPTDTQYF.

This clonotype was counted many times. This chain joins TRBV13 and TRBJ2-1, with D possibly TRBD2 on 5 matching bases. The CDR3 runs 14 residues. Deletions cut 4 bases from V and 6 bases from J, with 13 bases between. The germline gives CDR1 PRHDT, CDR2 FYEKMQ (reference sequence). The CDR3 DNA is TGTGCCAGCAGCTCCCGGGGTATGACCAATGAGCAGTTCTTC. Translation gives CASSSRGMTNEQFF.

This clonotype was detected a few times. The genes are TRBV11-1 and TRBJ1-1, with D possibly being TRBD1 (5 bases). The CDR3 spans 14 residues. CDR1 is SGHAT and CDR2 is FQDESV in the germline V gene (reference sequence). V was shortened by 5 bases and J by 4 bases, with 14 bases between the two germline ends. In DNA form, the CDR3 reads TGTGCCAGCAGCCCACGCCCGGGGGTCACTGAAGCTTTCTTT. Its protein product is CASSPRPGVTEAFF.

This clonotype was seen many times. The rearrangement links TRBV16 to TRBJ1-3; D is ambiguous. CDR3 length: 15 residues. Trimming cost V 1 base and J 0 bases, with 7 bases left between them. The V gene's germline CDR1 is KGHSY and CDR2 FQNENV. CDR3: CASSQLGVSGNTIYF. The CDR3 DNA reads TGTGCCAGCAGCCAATTGGGAGTCTCTGGAAACACCATATATTTT.

This rearrangement joins TRBV20-1 to TRBJ1-6; 8 positions match TRBD1. Germline V gene sequence: CDR1 DFQATT, CDR2 SNEGSKA (reference sequence). The CDR3 spans 14 residues. V trimming: 6 bases; J trimming: 10 bases; junction bases outside the gene matches: 11. CDR3 coding DNA: TGCAGTGCCCTACGACAGGGGCCTGGGTCACCCCTCCACTTT. It yields the protein CSALRQGPGSPLHF.

The gene calls are TRBV25-1 and TRBJ2-5; TRBD1 matches at 10 bases. Germline V lookup: CDR1 MGHDK, CDR2 SYGVNS. V gave up 7 bases and J gave up 7 bases; unmatched junction bases: 6. CDR3 length: 13 amino acids. For the CDR3, the DNA is TGTGCCAGCACCGACAGGGGGCGGGGGACCCAGTACTTC. It is translated as CASTDRGRGTQYF.

The rearrangement joins TRBV16 to TRBJ1-2, with D possibly being TRBD1 (5 bases). The CDR3 totals 17 residues. Germline V gene data show CDR1 as KGHSY and CDR2 as FQNENV. With 2 bases removed from V and 6 bases from J, the gap between germline ends came to 22 bases. The DNA for the CDR3 is TGTGCCAGCAGCCAAGCGCCCGAGACAGATACTTTACATGGCTACACCTTC. Residues: CASSQAPETDTLHGYTF.

This clonotype was recorded many times. The chain combines TRBV2 with TRBJ2-1; D not certain. Germline CDR1 is SNHLY and CDR2 is FYNNEI. This CDR3 region has 11 residues. Trimming took 4 bases from V and 8 from J, leaving 6 bases between them. CDR3 residues: CASSAWDEQFF. The CDR3, as DNA: TGTGCCAGCAGTGCGTGGGATGAGCAGTTCTTC.

This clonotype was detected many times. J is TRBJ2-7 and V is TRBV6-1, with a weak D call TRBD1 (6 bases). The V gene's germline CDR1 is MNHNS and CDR2 SASEGT. The V end was cut by 8 bases, the J end by 2 bases, with 16 bases between. The CDR3 totals 14 residues. Written as DNA, the CDR3 is TGTGCCAGCGAGGGACGGGACATAGCCTACGAGCAGTACTTC. It is translated as CASEGRDIAYEQYF.

The chain combines TRBV7-9 with TRBJ1-2; 9 nucleotides align to TRBD1. V shed 5 bases and J 3 bases; nucleotides not matched to a gene: 7. This CDR3 spans 15 amino acids. The germline V gene has CDR1 SEHNR and CDR2 FQNEAQ (reference sequence). This chain's CDR3 is CASSPPGQGHYGYTF. CDR3 bases: TGTGCCAGCAGCCCGCCGGGACAGGGACACTATGGCTACACCTTC. Supplemented by reference TRBV7-9 and TRBJ1-2, the full variable domain reads DTGVSQNPRHKITKRGQNVTFRCDPISEHNRLYWYRQTLGQGPEFLTYFQNEAQLEKSRLLSDRFSAERPKGSFSTLEIQRTEQGDSAMYLCASSPPGQGHYGYTFGSGTRLTVV.

The rearrangement joins TRBV19 to TRBJ2-7, with 8 nucleotides matching TRBD2. The DNA matches TRBJ2-1 better at its end, which makes the J call doubtful. The CDR3 consists of 16 residues. Germline lookup yields CDR1 LNHDA and CDR2 SQIVND (reference sequence). This CDR3 reads CASSIDREGLGNEQFF. CDR3 nucleotides: TGTGCCAGTAGTATAGATCGGGAGGGGTTGGGCAATGAGCAGTTCTTC.